This T cell receptor beta chain was sequenced in a study of CD8 T cells in Susac syndrome (dated by TCRdb to the late 2010s). Regarding the study in general: Among the Susac syndrome patients who were sequenced, clinically active disease was present in five or six and clinical remission was observed in 8 or 9. Susac syndrome patients were therapy-naive, on corticosteroids (some also receiving IVIg), or on IVIg alone at blood withdrawal. The study used repertoire sequencing to test whether antigen drove CD8+ T cell activation and differentiation in Susac syndrome. CD8+ T cell repertoire clonality was compared between 11 to 12 healthy donors, some 14 Susac syndrome patients and roughly 15 multiple sclerosis patients. Here is what the overall study found, with its caveats: The study acknowledged that relatively few individuals were included in the TCR sequencing and HLA analysis. Looking at Susac-specific public clones, the researchers identified roughly 17 in the total CD8+ repertoire and several in the CD8+ TEMRA repertoire. Clonal expansion was observed in Susac syndrome CD8+ repertoires, with the highest expansion in CD8+ TEMRA cells and greater expansion in clinically active than in remitting patients.

RNA was extracted with the RNeasy kit and about 0.45 to 1 ug was reverse transcribed using random hexamers. TCR beta CDR3 regions were amplified with the immunoSEQ multiplex PCR assay covering 54 Vbeta and 13 Jbeta segments. PCR amplification bias was corrected by using a synthetic template baseline for primer optimization and computational correction. Processing in the source paper ran as follows. Reads were annotated to V, D and J genes per IMGT and analyzed with immunoSEQ Analyzer, keeping only productive sequences. Clonality was computed as one minus Shannon entropy normalized by log2 of the number of productive unique sequences. For each patient and control, public and private clones were evaluated within the 100 most prevalent clones. Clones were defined as Susac-specific when absent from the healthy and MS cohorts, from fewer than 1,200 published viral clones and from other ImmuneACCESS disease sequences. The public reads were reanalyzed by TCRdb: fastp trimming at Q25, MiXCR alignment, in-frame beta chains only. Rows are combined by CDR3 protein, so each entry shows the most common genes and DNA. In this record, the V and J calls reflect TCRdb's handling and not the investigators' own analysis. The sample data list around 100,000 distinct CDR3 sequences, and roughly 96% of these were observed just once. Together, the top ten hold 0.3% of the sample.

A note on this clonotype: What this receptor recognizes is not known. Base qualities are not provided; no much larger clone lies one nucleotide away.

Peripheral blood CD8+ and CD4+ T cells from healthy donors, Susac syndrome patients and multiple sclerosis patients were profiled by high-throughput TCR beta sequencing. The Susac syndrome patients fulfilled recently defined diagnostic criteria for definite or probable disease. Bulk CD8+ and CD4+ T cells were purified magnetically by negative isolation, whereas CD8+ TEMRA cells were enriched by FACS. Blood was drawn into EDTA tubes, processed within 24 hours, and PBMCs were isolated by density gradient centrifugation. PBMCs intended for TCR sequencing were frozen in liquid nitrogen and were later thawed in a 37 degrees C water bath. The sorted or isolated CD4+, CD8+ and CD8+ TEMRA cells had a purity of 90% or higher. The TCR was taken from a human donor with Susac syndrome. Sequencing input: CD8+ T cells from PBMCs.

For the CDR3, the sequence is CSARDRVGGELFF. At the DNA level, the sequence is TGCAGTGCCCGGGACAGGGTGGGCGGGGAGCTGTTTTTT. This sequence uses TRBV20-1 and TRBJ2-2, with 9 junctional bases fitting TRBD1. The germline V gene (reference sequence) gives CDR1 as DFQATT and CDR2 as SNEGSKA. V trim: 6 bases; J trim: 7 bases; unmatched bases: 6. Reading from cysteine to phenylalanine, the CDR3 counts 13 amino acids. Only the CDR3 portion is preserved as DNA: 39 bases, with reading frame beginning at the first base.